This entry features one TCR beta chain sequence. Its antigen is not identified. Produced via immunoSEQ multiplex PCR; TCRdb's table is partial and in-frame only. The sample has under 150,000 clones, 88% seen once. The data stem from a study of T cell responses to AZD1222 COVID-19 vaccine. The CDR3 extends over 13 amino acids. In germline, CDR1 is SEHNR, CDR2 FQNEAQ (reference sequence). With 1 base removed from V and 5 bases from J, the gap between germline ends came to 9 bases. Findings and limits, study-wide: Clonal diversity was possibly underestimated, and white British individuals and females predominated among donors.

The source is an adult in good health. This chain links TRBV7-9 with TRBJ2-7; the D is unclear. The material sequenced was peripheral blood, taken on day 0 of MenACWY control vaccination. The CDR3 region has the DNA TGTGCCAGCAGCTTAGACCGGTGGGACGAGCAGTACTTC. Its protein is CASSLDRWDEQYF.